Shown below are 2 T cell receptor beta chains from a single sample sequenced in a study of blood T cell repertoires in COVID-19. Libraries were prepared by immunoSEQ multiplex PCR; TCRdb keeps only in-frame clonotypes and omits some of them. In the table there are about 86,000 clones, roughly 80% of which are singletons. Sequencing input: peripheral blood. The receptors originated from a middle-aged man with acute or convalescent COVID-19.

The CDR3 DNA sequence: TGCGCCAGCAGGGAGACGGGGGGAGAGACCCAGTACTTC. Its protein product is CASRETGGETQYF. The chain recombines TRBV10-1 with TRBJ2-5, with TRBD2 matching 7 bases. J was trimmed by 4 bases and V by 6 bases; bases with no gene match: 5. CDR1 and CDR2 (germline): WNHNN, SYGVQD (reference sequence). There are 13 residues in the CDR3.

The chain combines TRBV9 with TRBJ2-2, with a weak D call TRBD1 (5 bases). CDR1 is SGDLS and CDR2 is YYNGEE in the germline V gene. This CDR3 has 16 residues. The V gene lost 4 bases and the J gene lost 0 bases, with 13 bases spanning the gap. The CDR3 loop reads CASSPPQGSNTGELFF. The CDR3 region has the DNA TGTGCCAGCAGCCCCCCGCAGGGCTCGAACACCGGGGAGCTGTTTTTT.